This T cell receptor beta chain emerged from a study of PD-L1 blockade in urothelial cancer. Study context: The year 2014 saw patients start atezolizumab, 1,200 mg intravenously every 3 weeks. Patients' prior chemotherapy regimens numbered 0 to 3. Findings of the study overall: Patients with durable benefit had greater blood expansion of tumor-associated TCR clones 3 weeks into treatment.

There are a few counts of this clone. As yet, its antigen is unknown. CDR1 and CDR2 (germline): SGHRS, YFSETQ. This CDR3 is built from 15 residues. V shed 4 bases, J shed 4 bases, and the junction held 5 bases outside the gene matches. TCRdb's table, derived via immunoSEQ multiplex PCR, lists solely in-frame clones and lacks some. The data hold tens of thousands of clones, with roughly 80% observed a single time. This TCR derives from a man aged 65 to 79 with urothelial cancer. The rearrangement links TRBV5-1 to TRBJ2-2, with 9 nucleotides matching TRBD2. The source material was PBMCs, sampled around atezolizumab (anti-PD-L1) treatment. DNA for the CDR3: TGCGCCAGCAGCCAGGCGGGAGGGGGCACCGGGGAGCTGTTTTTT. This translates into CASSQAGGGTGELFF.